This T cell receptor beta chain was retrieved from a study of radiotherapy plus CTLA-4 blockade in lung cancer. Trimming took 7 bases from V and 6 from J; bases not matched to a gene: 9. The CDR3 totals 14 residues. Germline assignment: CDR1 SNHLY and CDR2 FYNNEI. The study, taken as a whole, reports: Radiotherapy was combined with ipilimumab, and tumor-derived TCR clones then expanded in blood.

Note on this clone: The antigen is not known.

Sequenced by immunoSEQ multiplex PCR; TCRdb stores in-frame clones only, minus some. The data contain tens of thousands of clones, around 88% of them singletons. The chain uses TRBV2 and TRBJ1-2; 9 nucleotides match TRBD1. This clonotype was obtained from a human donor with non-small cell lung cancer who had a partial response to radiotherapy plus ipilimumab. The material sequenced was peripheral blood, taken from a patient treated with radiotherapy plus ipilimumab. As DNA, the CDR3 is TGTGCCAGCAAGAGGGACAGGGTGGATGATGGCTACACCTTC. The encoded protein is CASKRDRVDDGYTF.